This T cell receptor (beta chain) was documented in a study of OX40 agonist ivuxolimab in advanced cancers. Study-wide background: With a range of roughly 20 to 79, age averaged approximately 54 years, and nearly 85% were male.

Generated by immunoSEQ multiplex PCR, the TCRdb table keeps only in-frame clones and is missing some. The table records about 50,000 clones, more than 75% of them present only once. This clone appeared a few times. In germline, CDR1 is ENHRY, CDR2 SYGVKD. This CDR3 has 15 residues. The V segment lost 5 bases and the J segment 7 bases; nucleotides outside the gene matches: 11. The chain carries TRBV10-3 and TRBJ2-1; 7 bases match TRBD1. This TCR was recovered from an adult with an advanced solid tumor such as melanoma, head and neck, liver or kidney cancer. The starting material was CD4+ or CD8+ T cells sorted from blood, obtained in a trial of the OX40 agonist ivuxolimab. The CDR3 nucleotides read TGTGCCATCAGTCACACTACAGGGGAAAAGAATGAGCAGTTCTTC. Encoded protein: CAISHTTGEKNEQFF.